Detailed here is one T cell receptor (beta chain). Which antigen it targets is not known. No base-level quality is on record; no much larger clone is a single base apart. The source of the sample is a study of post-analysis software for immune sequencing data (dated by TCRdb to between 2015 and 2017). Regarding the study in general: Disease courses on record covered relapsing-remitting, secondary progressive and progressive-relapsing multiple sclerosis, though some patients had no subtype annotation. The multiple sclerosis patient repertoires were compared with more than 10 previously published healthy control repertoires from donors aged about 6 to 26 years. A subset of samples was prepared in parallel using single-end sample barcoding, then pooled and co-amplified after Illumina adapter ligation.

To prepare the library, PCR was applied. TCRdb records Illumina HiSeq 2500 as the sequencer. To reduce PCR and sequencing biases, unique molecular identifiers were built into the TCR beta cDNA libraries. Per 1 to 10 million input T cells, approximately 500,000 cDNA molecules were obtained, such that each molecule approximated one T cell. The patient libraries were prepared and sequenced with the same protocol used for the earlier healthy control dataset. Within a given batch, samples were prepared together, multiplexed and sequenced on the same HiSeq lane. The study's own analysis went as follows. Raw barcoded reads were processed with MIGEC, discarding single-read molecular identifier groups before consensus assembly and CDR3 extraction. VDJtools was used for post-analysis of the clonotype tables, and diversity was normalized by down-sampling every dataset to the size of the smallest sample. To correct batch-related cross-sample contamination, repertoire overlap clustering matched CDR3 amino acid sequences but not nucleotide sequences. TCRdb trimmed the raw reads at Q25, called clones with MiXCR and kept productive beta chains. Rows with a matching CDR3 protein are joined into one entry that keeps the most common DNA and genes. Here the V and J calls rest on TCRdb's processing, not on the authors' analysis. The sample has roughly 570,000 distinct CDR3 sequences on record, around a third of them singletons. The ten biggest clones cover 4.5% to 7.5% of the sample.

The full study reports these points: The control group was slightly older than the multiple sclerosis patient group. Patients showed significantly higher frequencies than controls for a handful of TRBV segments, among them TRBV5-6, TRBV5-1 and TRBV20-1. Significantly lower normalized Chao1 diversity was found in multiple sclerosis patients than in controls, suggesting substantial peripheral T-cell clonal expansion. Direct clustering with F measure revealed strong co-clustering of samples prepared in the same batch, which led to a batch-effect correction.

Trimming accounts for 5 bases at V and 11 bases at J, while the number of junction bases matched to no gene is 15. There are 15 amino acids in the CDR3, from cysteine to phenylalanine inclusive. The read is trimmed to its CDR3 DNA, 45 bases read in frame from base 1. In the germline V gene (reference sequence), CDR1 corresponds to MNHNY and CDR2 to SVGAGI. TCR beta repertoires were profiled from peripheral blood of roughly twelve young patients with multiple sclerosis to demonstrate the VDJtools post-analysis software. Multiple sclerosis patients were children and adolescents aged about 6 to 15 years.

Sequencing was performed on blood. This TCR was recovered from a girl aged 2-17 years with multiple sclerosis. Here the chain combines TRBV6-6 and TRBJ2-5, with 9 bases matching TRBD2. The CDR3 protein sequence reads: CASSRGGAEFNEQYF. The base sequence is TGTGCCAGCAGTCGCGGGGGGGCAGAGTTCAATGAGCAGTACTTC.